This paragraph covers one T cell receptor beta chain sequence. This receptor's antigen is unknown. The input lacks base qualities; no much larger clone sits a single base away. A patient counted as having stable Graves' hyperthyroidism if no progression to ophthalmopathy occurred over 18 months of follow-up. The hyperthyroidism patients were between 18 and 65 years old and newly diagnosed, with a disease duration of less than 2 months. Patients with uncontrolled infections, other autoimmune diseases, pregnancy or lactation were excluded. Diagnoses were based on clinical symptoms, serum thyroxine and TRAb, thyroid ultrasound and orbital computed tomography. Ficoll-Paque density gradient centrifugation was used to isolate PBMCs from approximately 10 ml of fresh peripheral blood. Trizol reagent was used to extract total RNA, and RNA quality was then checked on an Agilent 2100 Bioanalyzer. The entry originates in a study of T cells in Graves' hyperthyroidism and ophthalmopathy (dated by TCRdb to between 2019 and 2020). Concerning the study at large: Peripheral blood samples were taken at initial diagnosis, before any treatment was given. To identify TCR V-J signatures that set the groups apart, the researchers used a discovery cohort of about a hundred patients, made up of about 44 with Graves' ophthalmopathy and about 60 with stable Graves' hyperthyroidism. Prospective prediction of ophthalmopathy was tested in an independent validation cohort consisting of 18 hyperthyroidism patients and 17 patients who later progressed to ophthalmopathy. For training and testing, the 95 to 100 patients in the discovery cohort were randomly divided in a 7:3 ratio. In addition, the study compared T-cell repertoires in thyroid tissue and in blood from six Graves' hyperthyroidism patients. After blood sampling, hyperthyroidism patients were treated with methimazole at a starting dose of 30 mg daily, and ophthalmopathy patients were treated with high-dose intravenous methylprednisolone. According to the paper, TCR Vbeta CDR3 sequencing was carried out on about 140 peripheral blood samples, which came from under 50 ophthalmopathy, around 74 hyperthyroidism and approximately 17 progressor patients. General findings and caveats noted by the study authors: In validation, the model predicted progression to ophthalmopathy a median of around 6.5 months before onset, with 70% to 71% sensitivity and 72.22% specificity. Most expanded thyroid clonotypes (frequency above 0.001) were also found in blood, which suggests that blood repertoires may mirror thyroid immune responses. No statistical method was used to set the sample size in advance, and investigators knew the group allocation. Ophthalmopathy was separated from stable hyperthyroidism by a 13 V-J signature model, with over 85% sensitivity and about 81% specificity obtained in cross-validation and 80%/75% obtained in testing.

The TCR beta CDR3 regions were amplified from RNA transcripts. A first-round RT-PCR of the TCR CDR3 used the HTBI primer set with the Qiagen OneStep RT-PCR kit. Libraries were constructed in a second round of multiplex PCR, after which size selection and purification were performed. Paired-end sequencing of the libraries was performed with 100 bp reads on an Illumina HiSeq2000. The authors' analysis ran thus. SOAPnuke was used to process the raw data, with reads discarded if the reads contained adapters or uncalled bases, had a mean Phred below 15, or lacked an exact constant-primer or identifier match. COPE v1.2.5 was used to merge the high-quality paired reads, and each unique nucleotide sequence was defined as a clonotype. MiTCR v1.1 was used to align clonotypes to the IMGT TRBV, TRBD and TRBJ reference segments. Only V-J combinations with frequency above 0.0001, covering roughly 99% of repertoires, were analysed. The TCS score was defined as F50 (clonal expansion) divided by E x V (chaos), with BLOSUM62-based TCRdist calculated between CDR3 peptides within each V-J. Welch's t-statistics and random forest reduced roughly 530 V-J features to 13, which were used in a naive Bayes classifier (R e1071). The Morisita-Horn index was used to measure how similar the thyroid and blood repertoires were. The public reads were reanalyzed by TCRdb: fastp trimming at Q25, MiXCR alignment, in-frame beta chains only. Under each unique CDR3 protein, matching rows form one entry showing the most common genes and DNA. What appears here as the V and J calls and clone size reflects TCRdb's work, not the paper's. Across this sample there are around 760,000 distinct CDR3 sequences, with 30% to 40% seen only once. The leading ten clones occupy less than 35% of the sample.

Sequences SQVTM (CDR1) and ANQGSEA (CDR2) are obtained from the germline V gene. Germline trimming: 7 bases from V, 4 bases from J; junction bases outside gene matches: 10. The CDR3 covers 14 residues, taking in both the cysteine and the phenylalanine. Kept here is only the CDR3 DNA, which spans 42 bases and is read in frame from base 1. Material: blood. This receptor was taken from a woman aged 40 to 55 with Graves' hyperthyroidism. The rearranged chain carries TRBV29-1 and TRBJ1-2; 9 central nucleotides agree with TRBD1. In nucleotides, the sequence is TGCAGCGCTGGGACAGGGCCAAGCACCTATGGCTACACCTTC. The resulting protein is CSAGTGPSTYGYTF.